The T cell receptor beta chain under discussion was sequenced for a study of regulatory T cells in long-lasting Graves disease. Time point noted: persistent/refractory GD, antithyroid drugs over 5 years with positive TRAb. Extracted RNA from PBMCs served as the source of the TCR library. The CDR3 length is 16 residues. The V gene's germline CDR1 is LGHDT and CDR2 YNNKEL (reference sequence). The study, taken as a whole, reports: Persistent cases favored TRBV28, TRBJ1-2 and TRBJ2-5.

Both iRepertoire HTBI primers and Arm-PCR of CDR3 regions were used to build the TCR beta libraries. A single record per CDR3 protein comes from TCRdb applying MiXCR to the multiplex PCR reads. Of about 660,000 distinct CDR3 sequences detected, approximately 31% appear once; the ten largest clones hold under 50%. With respect to this clonotype: Its antigen is unidentified. One junction end disagrees with the germline gene, perhaps due to a read error.

This chain uses TRBV3-1 with TRBJ1-4, with 7 bases identical to TRBD1. This clonotype originated in a female donor with Graves disease. The material was peripheral blood mononuclear cells (PBMCs), obtained when the disease was refractory, from a patient treated with antithyroid drugs. In DNA, the CDR3 is TGTGCCAGCAGTCGATACACACAGGGGTTTGATGAAAAACTGCTTTTT. This encodes CASSRYTQGFDEKLLF.